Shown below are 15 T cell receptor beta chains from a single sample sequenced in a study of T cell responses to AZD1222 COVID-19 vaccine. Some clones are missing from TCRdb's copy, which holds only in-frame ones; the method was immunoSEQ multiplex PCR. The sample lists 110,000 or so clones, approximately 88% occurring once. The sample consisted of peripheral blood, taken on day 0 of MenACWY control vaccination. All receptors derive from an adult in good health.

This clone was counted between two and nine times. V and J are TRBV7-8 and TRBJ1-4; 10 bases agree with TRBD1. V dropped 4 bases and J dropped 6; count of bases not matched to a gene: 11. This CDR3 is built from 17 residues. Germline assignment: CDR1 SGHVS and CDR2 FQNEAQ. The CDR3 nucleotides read TGTGCCAGCAGCTCGCCGGGACAGGGGTTGGGATATGAAAAACTGTTTTTT. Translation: CASSSPGQGLGYEKLFF.

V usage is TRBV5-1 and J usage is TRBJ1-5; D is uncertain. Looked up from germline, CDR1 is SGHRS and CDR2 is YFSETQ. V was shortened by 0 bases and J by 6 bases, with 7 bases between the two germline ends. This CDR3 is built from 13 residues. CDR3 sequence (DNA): TGCGCCAGCAGCTTGGCCGGAGGTCAGCCCCAGCATTTT. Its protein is CASSLAGGQPQHF.

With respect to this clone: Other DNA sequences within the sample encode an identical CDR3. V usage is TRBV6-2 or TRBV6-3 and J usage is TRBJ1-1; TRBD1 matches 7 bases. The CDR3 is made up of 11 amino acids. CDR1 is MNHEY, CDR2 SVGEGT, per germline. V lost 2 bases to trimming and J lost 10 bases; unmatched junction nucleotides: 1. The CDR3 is CASSYPGGAFF. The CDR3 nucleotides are TGTGCCAGCAGTTACCCAGGGGGAGCTTTCTTT.

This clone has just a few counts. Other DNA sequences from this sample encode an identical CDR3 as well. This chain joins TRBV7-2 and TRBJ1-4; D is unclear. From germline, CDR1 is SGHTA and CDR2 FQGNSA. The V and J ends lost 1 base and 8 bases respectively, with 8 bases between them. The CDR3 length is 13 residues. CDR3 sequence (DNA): TGTGCCAGCAGCTTAGTATCGGGAGAAAAACTGTTTTTT. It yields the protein CASSLVSGEKLFF. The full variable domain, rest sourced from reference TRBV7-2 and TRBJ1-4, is GAGVSQSPSNKVTEKGKDVELRCDPISGHTALYWYRQSLGQGLEFLIYFQGNSAPDKSGLPSDRFSAERTGGSVSTLTIQRTQQEDSAVYLCASSLVSGEKLFFGSGTQLSVL.

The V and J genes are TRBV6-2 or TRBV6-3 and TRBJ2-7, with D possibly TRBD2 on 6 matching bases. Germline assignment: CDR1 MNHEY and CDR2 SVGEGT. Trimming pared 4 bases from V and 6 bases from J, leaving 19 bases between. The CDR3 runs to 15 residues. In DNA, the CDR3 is TGTGCCAGCAGTTGGCCGGGACTCCTCTCAGGCGAGCAGTACTTC. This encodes CASSWPGLLSGEQYF.

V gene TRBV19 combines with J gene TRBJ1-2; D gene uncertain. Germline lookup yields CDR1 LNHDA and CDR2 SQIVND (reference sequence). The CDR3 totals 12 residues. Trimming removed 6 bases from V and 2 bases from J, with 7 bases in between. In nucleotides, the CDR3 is TGTGCCAGTAGACGGGTCAACTATGGCTACACCTTC. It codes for CASRRVNYGYTF.

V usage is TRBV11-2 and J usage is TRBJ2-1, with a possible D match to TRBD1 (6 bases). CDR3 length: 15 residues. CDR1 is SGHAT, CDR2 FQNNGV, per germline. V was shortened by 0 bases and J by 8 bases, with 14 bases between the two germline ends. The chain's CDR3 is CASSLEGASRDEQFF. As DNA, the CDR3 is TGTGCCAGCAGCTTAGAGGGGGCTAGCAGGGATGAGCAGTTCTTC.

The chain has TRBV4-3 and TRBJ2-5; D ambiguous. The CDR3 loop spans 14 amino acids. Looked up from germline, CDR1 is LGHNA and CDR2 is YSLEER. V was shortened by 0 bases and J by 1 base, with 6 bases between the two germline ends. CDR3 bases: TGCGCCAGCAGCCAAGATCGGAGCCAAGAGACCCAGTACTTC. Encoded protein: CASSQDRSQETQYF.

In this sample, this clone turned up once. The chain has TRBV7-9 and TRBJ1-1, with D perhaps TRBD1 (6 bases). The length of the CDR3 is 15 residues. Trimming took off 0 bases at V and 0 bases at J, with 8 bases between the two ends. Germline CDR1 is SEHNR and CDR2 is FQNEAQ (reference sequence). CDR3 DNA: TGTGCCAGCAGCTTAGCGCGGGACATGAACACTGAAGCTTTCTTT. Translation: CASSLARDMNTEAFF.

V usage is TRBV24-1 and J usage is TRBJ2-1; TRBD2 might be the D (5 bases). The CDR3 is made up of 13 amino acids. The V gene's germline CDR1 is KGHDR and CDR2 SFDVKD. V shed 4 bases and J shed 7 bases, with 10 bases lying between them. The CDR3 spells CATSEPTRNEQFF. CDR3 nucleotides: TGTGCCACCAGTGAACCTACTAGGAATGAGCAGTTCTTC.

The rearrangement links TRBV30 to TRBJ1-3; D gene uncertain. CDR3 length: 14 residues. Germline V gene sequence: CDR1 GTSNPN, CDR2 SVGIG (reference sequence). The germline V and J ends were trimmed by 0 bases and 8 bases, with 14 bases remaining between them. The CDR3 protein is CAWSVLYAGDTIYF. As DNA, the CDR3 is TGTGCCTGGAGTGTACTCTATGCTGGGGACACCATATATTTT.

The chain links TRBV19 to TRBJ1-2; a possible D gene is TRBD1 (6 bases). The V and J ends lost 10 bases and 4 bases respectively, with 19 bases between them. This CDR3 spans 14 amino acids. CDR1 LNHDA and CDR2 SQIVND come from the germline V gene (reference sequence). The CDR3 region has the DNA TGTGCCACCCGGGGGCAGGAGAGGGGCTATGGCTACACCTTC. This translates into CATRGQERGYGYTF.

CDR3 residues: CASSPMGTLNTEAFF. CDR3 DNA: TGCGCCAGCAGCCCGATGGGGACACTGAACACTGAAGCTTTCTTT. The genes are TRBV4-3 and TRBJ1-1, with D possibly matching TRBD1 (6 bases). This CDR3 region has 15 residues. V lost 4 bases and J 0 bases, leaving 12 bases between the germline ends. CDR1 LGHNA and CDR2 YSLEER come from the germline V gene.

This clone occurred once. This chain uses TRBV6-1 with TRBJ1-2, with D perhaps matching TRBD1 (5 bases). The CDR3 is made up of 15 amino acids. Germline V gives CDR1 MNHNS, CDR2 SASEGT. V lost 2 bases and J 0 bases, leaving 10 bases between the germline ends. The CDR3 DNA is TGTGCCAGCAGTGAAAGGCCGGACACTAACTATGGCTACACCTTC. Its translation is CASSERPDTNYGYTF.

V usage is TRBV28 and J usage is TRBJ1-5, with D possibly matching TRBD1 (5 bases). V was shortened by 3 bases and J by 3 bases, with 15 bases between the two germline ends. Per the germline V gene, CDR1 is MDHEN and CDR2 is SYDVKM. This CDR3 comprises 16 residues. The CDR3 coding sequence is TGTGCCAGCAGTTTGCGCCAGGGTATCCTCAATCAGCCCCAGCATTTT. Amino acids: CASSLRQGILNQPQHF.